This T cell receptor beta chain was recorded in a study of T cell responses to AZD1222 COVID-19 vaccine. As concerns this clone: The target antigen is unknown.

Only in-frame clones appear in the TCRdb table, and some are missing; sequencing was by immunoSEQ multiplex PCR. The table lists 95,000 to 150,000 clones, approximately 92% of them singletons, with about 7.7% in the top ten. Regarding the study as a whole: Only after the peak T cell response were repertoires sampled.

The CDR3 loop spans 15 amino acids. CDR1 SGHRS and CDR2 YFSETQ come from the germline V gene. V lost 7 bases and J lost 0; bases outside the gene matches: 4. The starting material was peripheral blood, obtained 28 days after the second AZD1222 dose. This chain joins TRBV5-1 and TRBJ2-3, with 11 bases that match TRBD2. This receptor was obtained from an adult who received the AZD1222 COVID-19 vaccine. The CDR3 region has the DNA TGCGCCAGCCGATGGACTAGCGGGAGCACAGATACGCAGTATTTT. Encoded protein: CASRWTSGSTDTQYF.